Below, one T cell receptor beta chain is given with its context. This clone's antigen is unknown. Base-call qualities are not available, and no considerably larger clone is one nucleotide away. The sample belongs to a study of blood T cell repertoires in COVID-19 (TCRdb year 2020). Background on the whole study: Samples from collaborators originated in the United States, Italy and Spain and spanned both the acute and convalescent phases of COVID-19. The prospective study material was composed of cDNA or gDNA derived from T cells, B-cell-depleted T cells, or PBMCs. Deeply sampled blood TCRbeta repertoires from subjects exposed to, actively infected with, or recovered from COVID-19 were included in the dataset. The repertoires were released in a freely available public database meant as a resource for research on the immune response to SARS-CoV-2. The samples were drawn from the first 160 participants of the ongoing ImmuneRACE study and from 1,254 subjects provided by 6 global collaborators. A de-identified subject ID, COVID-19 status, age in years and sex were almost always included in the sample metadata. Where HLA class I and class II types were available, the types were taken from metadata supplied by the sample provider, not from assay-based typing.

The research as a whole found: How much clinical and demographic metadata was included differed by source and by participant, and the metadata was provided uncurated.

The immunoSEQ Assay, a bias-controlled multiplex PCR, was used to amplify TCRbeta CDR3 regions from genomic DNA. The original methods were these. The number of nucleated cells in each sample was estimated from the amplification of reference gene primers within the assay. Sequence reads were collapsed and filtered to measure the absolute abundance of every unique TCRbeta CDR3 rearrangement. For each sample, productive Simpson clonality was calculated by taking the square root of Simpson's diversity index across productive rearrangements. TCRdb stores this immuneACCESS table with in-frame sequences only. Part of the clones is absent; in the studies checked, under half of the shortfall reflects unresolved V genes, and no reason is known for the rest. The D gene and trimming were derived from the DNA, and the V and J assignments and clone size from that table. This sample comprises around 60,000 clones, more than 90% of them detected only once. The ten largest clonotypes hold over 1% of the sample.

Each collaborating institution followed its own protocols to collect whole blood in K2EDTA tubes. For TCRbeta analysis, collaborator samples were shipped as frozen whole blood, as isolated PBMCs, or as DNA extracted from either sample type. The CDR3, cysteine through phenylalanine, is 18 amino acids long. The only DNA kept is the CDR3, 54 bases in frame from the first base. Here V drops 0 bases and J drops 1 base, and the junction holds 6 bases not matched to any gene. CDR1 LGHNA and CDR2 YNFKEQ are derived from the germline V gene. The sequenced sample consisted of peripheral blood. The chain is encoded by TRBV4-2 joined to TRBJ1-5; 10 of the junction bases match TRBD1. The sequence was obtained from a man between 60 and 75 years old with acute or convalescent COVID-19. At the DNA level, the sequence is TGTGCCAGCAGCCAAGATATCGACAGGGGGCTGAGCAATCAGCCCCAGCATTTT. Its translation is CASSQDIDRGLSNQPQHF.